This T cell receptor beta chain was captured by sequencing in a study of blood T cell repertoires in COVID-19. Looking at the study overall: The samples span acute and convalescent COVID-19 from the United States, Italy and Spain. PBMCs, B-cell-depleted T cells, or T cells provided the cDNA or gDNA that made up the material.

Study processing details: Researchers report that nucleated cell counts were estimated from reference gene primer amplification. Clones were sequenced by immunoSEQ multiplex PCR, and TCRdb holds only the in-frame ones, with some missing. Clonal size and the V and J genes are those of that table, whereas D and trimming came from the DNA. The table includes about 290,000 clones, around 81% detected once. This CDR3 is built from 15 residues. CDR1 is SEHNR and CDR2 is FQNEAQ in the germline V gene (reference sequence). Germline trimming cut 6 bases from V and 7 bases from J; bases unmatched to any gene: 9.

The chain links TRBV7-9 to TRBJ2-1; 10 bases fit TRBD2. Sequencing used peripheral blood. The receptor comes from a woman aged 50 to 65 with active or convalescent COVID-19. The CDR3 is CASRQTSGALNEQFF. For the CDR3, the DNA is TGTGCCAGCAGGCAAACTAGCGGGGCTCTGAATGAGCAGTTCTTC.